The rows below give T cell receptor beta chains drawn from one sample of a study of early T cells in non-severe SARS-CoV-2 infection. One entry per CDR3 protein, called by TCRdb with MiXCR from the 5' RACE reads. The sample consists of tens of thousands of distinct CDR3 sequences, 10% to 15% of them appearing once. The sample taken for sequencing was whole blood. Receptors originate from an adult who was a healthcare worker with PCR-confirmed SARS-CoV-2 infection or an uninfected control (not recorded which). The CDR3 runs from the conserved cysteine through the conserved F or W. Each record gives: clone size, J gene, V gene, D gene, CDR3 protein, CDR3 DNA. A D gene is named only where the DNA matches it firmly. Rows give clone size only sometimes, using once, few, many, or a class for an expanded clone.

few	TRBJ2-7	TRBV25-1	-	CASRKDSDEQYF	TGTGCCAGCAGGAAGGACAGTGACGAGCAGTACTTC
few	TRBJ2-1	TRBV11-3	-	CASSPHGGNEQFF	TGTGCCAGCAGTCCTCACGGGGGAAATGAGCAGTTCTTC
many	TRBJ2-1	TRBV20-1	-	CSAPGLSSYNEQFF	TGCAGTGCCCCGGGACTCAGCTCCTACAATGAGCAGTTCTTC
-	TRBJ1-1	TRBV7-9	-	CASSSGGITEAFF	TGTGCCAGCAGCTCCGGGGGAATCACTGAAGCTTTCTTT
-	TRBJ2-7	TRBV5-1	TRBD2	CASSLGGLAGEGSEQYF	TGCGCCAGCAGCTTGGGTGGACTAGCGGGGGAAGGCTCCGAGCAGTACTTC
many	TRBJ1-3	TRBV18	-	CASSPGQVSGNTIYF	TGTGCCAGCTCACCTGGGCAGGTCTCTGGAAACACCATATATTTT
few	TRBJ1-4	TRBV11-2	-	CASSLDRAAGREKLFF	TGTGCCAGCAGCTTAGATCGGGCGGCAGGCAGAGAAAAACTGTTTTTT
many	TRBJ2-2	TRBV7-9	-	CASSSGGLLGELFF	TGTGCCAGCAGCTCGGGTGGACTACTGGGGGAGCTGTTTTTT
few	TRBJ2-3	TRBV5-1	-	CASSLGRGRTDTQYF	TGCGCCAGCAGCTTGGGTCGAGGGAGAACAGATACGCAGTATTTT
many	TRBJ2-1	TRBV11-2	-	CASSPFDNEQFF	TGTGCCAGCAGCCCTTTCGACAATGAGCAGTTCTTC
-	TRBJ2-5	TRBV2	-	CASKIFTVNGETQYF	TGTGCCAGCAAGATTTTTACCGTGAACGGAGAGACCCAGTACTTC
many	TRBJ1-4	TRBV27	-	CASRGTRAINEKLFF	TGTGCCAGCAGGGGCACGAGGGCGATTAATGAAAAACTGTTTTTT
many	TRBJ2-5	TRBV5-4	TRBD1	CASSWDRGYLETQYF	TGTGCCAGCAGCTGGGACAGGGGGTACCTGGAGACCCAGTACTTC
many	TRBJ2-4	TRBV29-1	TRBD1	CSVRDRQAKNIQYF	TGCAGCGTCCGGGACAGACAAGCCAAAAACATTCAGTACTTC
-	TRBJ2-1	TRBV9	-	CASSVPGAVSNEQFF	TGTGCCAGCAGCGTACCGGGGGCGGTGAGCAATGAGCAGTTCTTC
many	TRBJ2-2	TRBV7-9	-	CASSLIPGELFF	TGTGCCAGCAGCTTGATTCCCGGGGAGCTGTTTTTT
many	TRBJ2-1	TRBV27	-	CASSFKKVSRTDEQFF	TGTGCCAGCAGTTTTAAAAAGGTCTCCAGGACGGATGAGCAGTTCTTC
-	TRBJ2-3	TRBV10-2	TRBD2	CASSERGRAVDTQYF	TGCGCCAGCAGTGAGCGCGGGAGGGCTGTAGATACGCAGTATTTT
few	TRBJ2-7	TRBV9	TRBD1	CASSGDSHYEQYF	TGTGCCAGCAGCGGGGACAGTCACTACGAGCAGTACTTC
many	TRBJ2-7	TRBV18	TRBD1	CASSPAGTAYEQYF	TGTGCCAGCTCACCCGCTGGGACAGCCTACGAGCAGTACTTC